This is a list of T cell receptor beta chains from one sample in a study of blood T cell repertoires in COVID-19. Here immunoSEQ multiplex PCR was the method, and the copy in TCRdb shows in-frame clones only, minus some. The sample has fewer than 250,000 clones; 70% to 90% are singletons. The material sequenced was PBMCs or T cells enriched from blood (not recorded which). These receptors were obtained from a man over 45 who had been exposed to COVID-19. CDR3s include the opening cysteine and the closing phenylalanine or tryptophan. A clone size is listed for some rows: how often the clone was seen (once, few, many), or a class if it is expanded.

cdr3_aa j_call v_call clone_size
CASSFTGTGVSPLHF TRBJ1-6 TRBV11-3 NA
CASSKQGAQSHQPQHF TRBJ1-5 TRBV19 NA
CASSVGQGFEQYF TRBJ2-7 TRBV7-2 NA
CASSTLKTGGVLTETQYF TRBJ2-5 TRBV28 NA
CSGSANYGYTF TRBJ1-2 TRBV20-1 NA
CASSRLHSGLTGELFF TRBJ2-2 TRBV3-1/TRBV3-2 NA
CASSALAATNTGELFF TRBJ2-2 TRBV5-1 NA
CASSPQAGTEAFF TRBJ1-1 TRBV18 NA
CASNLGAYDEQFF TRBJ2-1 TRBV5-1 NA
CASRKDTGQPQHF TRBJ1-5 TRBV12-3/TRBV12-4 NA
CAISGTGGPNTGELFF TRBJ2-2 TRBV10-3 NA
CATSDRGQVGYTF TRBJ1-2 TRBV24-1 NA
CASSPGQGKGEQYF TRBJ2-7 TRBV28 few
CSVDEGDSHEQFF TRBJ2-1 TRBV29-1 NA
CASSIDRVTEAFF TRBJ1-1 TRBV19 once
CASSSSGQGLTEAFF TRBJ1-1 TRBV7-3 NA
CASSSGTGGNTEAFF TRBJ1-1 TRBV28 once
CASSLGQGEGNYEQYF TRBJ2-7 TRBV11-2 NA
CAWNQNSGNTIYF TRBJ1-3 TRBV30 NA
CASSFNPAGAGELFF TRBJ2-2 TRBV11-2 few
CATHSGAGGELFF TRBJ2-2 TRBV28 NA
CASSYSGLAGGTLSTFF TRBJ2-1 TRBV6-2/TRBV6-3 NA
CASSPKWQANTGELFF TRBJ2-2 TRBV18 NA
CASSYSGGGTYEAFF TRBJ1-1 TRBV6-6 NA
CAWSVQAATEAFF TRBJ1-1 TRBV30 NA
CASSVTGGQETQYF TRBJ2-5 TRBV9 NA
CASSPGTPANTEAFF TRBJ1-1 TRBV28 NA
CASSLRTGGIAEAFF TRBJ1-1 TRBV5-1 NA
CASSLGTGGPRQPQHF TRBJ1-5 TRBV27 NA
CASSQYWGVGPDTQYF TRBJ2-3 TRBV7-2 NA
CASSSQGITYEQYF TRBJ2-7 TRBV6-5 NA
CASSLDGTGNVAFF TRBJ1-1 TRBV27 NA
CASSFLIEAFF TRBJ1-1 TRBV7-9 NA
CASSSQGAGTGELFF TRBJ2-2 TRBV7-2 once
CASSFTGVLRGNEQFF TRBJ2-1 TRBV28 NA
CASSQPSEQFF TRBJ2-1 TRBV23-1 NA
CASSLAGQGTYNEQFF TRBJ2-1 TRBV7-6 NA
CASSEVPGGDTDTQYF TRBJ2-3 TRBV6-1 NA
CASSFFNQPQHF TRBJ1-5 TRBV12-3/TRBV12-4 NA
CATSESRAQGSGKLFF TRBJ1-4 TRBV24-1 NA
CASSDGLAGWADTQYF TRBJ2-3 TRBV2 NA
CASNSQGRSGNTIYF TRBJ1-3 TRBV28 NA
CASSLGLNYNEQFF TRBJ2-1 TRBV11-2 NA
CASSPHRDRYEQYF TRBJ2-7 TRBV7-9 once
CASSPPGGAGQPQHF TRBJ1-5 TRBV18 NA
CSVVQGDYGYTF TRBJ1-2 TRBV29-1 once